This T cell receptor (beta chain) was identified in a study of blood T cell repertoires in COVID-19. This clone has just a few counts. Patients of the Seattle cohort, enrolled during active infection, were followed longitudinally. In the original workflow: For nucleated cells, counts were estimated from reference gene primer amplification. Profiled with immunoSEQ multiplex PCR; TCRdb holds only in-frame clones, not every one. The DNA was the basis for D and trimming; V, J and clone size are from that table. This table holds 150,000 or so clones, 75% to 90% found once. The CDR3 is 16 residues long. V was pared by 0 bases and J by 5 bases, with 9 bases of the junction left unmatched. Germline V gene sequence: CDR1 LNHNV, CDR2 YYDKDF (reference sequence).

The sequenced sample was peripheral blood. The clonotype originates from a woman aged 55-69 years with COVID-19, enrolled during active disease. The chain carries TRBV15 and TRBJ1-2; 7 nucleotides agree with TRBD1. CDR3 bases: TGTGCCACCAGCAGAGATTTTGTCGACAGGGAATATGGCTACACCTTC. Its translation: CATSRDFVDREYGYTF. Full variable domain (missing parts from reference TRBV15 and TRBJ1-2): DAMVIQNPRYQVTQFGKPVTLSCSQTLNHNVMYWYQQKSSQAPKLLFHYYDKDFNNEADTPDNFQSRRPNTSFCFLDIRSPGLGDTAMYLCATSRDFVDREYGYTFGSGTRLTVV.